Sequencing of this TCR beta chain was carried out in a study of cytomegalovirus exposure and HLA in healthy donors. Study-wide points: It was reported in a later analysis that an Asian-associated ancestry cluster showed fewer N-insertions than the approximately 700-donor mean. Several of the most significant clusters were apparently associated with common viral pathogens in a later analysis. CMV serostatus alone was available as immune exposure information.

Healthy bone marrow donors made up the donor group. The CDR3 consists of 17 residues. Trimming at V came to 2 bases and at J to 0 bases, leaving 1 base not matched to a gene. CDR1 SGHNT and CDR2 YENEEA come from the germline V gene. Both 60 Vbeta primers and 13 Jbeta primers went into the PCR. Sequencing used immunoSEQ multiplex PCR; TCRdb keeps in-frame clones, though not all of them. The table lists some 190,000 clones, under 80% of them singletons. Concerning this clone itself: The antigen is not known.

The TCR comes from a young man in good health and CMV-seropositive. The chain joins TRBV11-3 to TRBJ2-6; 10 nucleotides match TRBD2. The specimen was PBMCs. The CDR3 loop reads CASSLSGGASGANVLTF. CDR3 DNA: TGTGCCAGCAGCTTAAGCGGGGGGGCCTCTGGGGCCAACGTCCTGACTTTC.